Described below is a single T cell receptor (beta chain) sequence and its context. Its antigen is unidentified. PCR involved 60 Vbeta and 13 Jbeta primers. Using immunoSEQ multiplex PCR, the repertoire was profiled, and TCRdb retains in-frame clones only, with some absent. The sample totals over 45,000 clones; its top ten clones hold about 2.1%. This record belongs to a study of cytomegalovirus exposure and HLA in healthy donors. On the study more broadly: The Caucasian-associated ancestry cluster held over 80% of 300 to 500 genotyped donors. Study-wide points: In a later analysis, specific HLA alleles were associated with approximately 17,000 TCR beta sequences at a 0.05 false discovery rate.

The sequence was obtained from a woman in her late teens or twenties in good health and CMV-seronegative. Sequencing input: PBMCs.

The CDR3 region has the DNA TGTGCCAGCAGAAACAGCTTGGGGAACACTGAAGCTTTCTTT. Translation: CASRNSLGNTEAFF. The chain combines TRBV27 with TRBJ1-1; D is ambiguous. V shed 6 bases and J shed 1 base, with 12 bases lying between them. The CDR3 is 14 amino acids. CDR1 is MNHEY and CDR2 is SMNVEV in the germline V gene (reference sequence).